A single sample gave rise to the 21 T cell receptor beta chains below, sequenced in a study of response to subunit inactivated influenza vaccine. TCRdb called the RT-PCR reads again in MiXCR, with one record for every CDR3 protein. The sample holds 860,000 or so distinct CDR3 sequences, approximately 22% seen once. Specimen: PBMCs from blood, collected roughly 5 days after vaccination. The receptors come from a man in his fifties or sixties who received an inactivated influenza vaccine.

In its sample, this clonotype was seen a few times. The chain employs TRBV12-3 or TRBV12-4 and TRBJ2-7; D perhaps matches TRBD2 (5 bases). This CDR3 is built from 13 residues. The V end lost 5 bases, the J end lost 2 bases, and 10 bases lay between the germline ends. The CDR3 DNA reads as TGTGCCAGCAGTCAAGCGGTCACCTACGAGCAGTACTTC. Translating gives CASSQAVTYEQYF.

Worth noting for this clonotype: A much larger clone differs from this one at a single base, so this may be a read error. The genes are TRBV6-1 and TRBJ2-2, with D possibly being TRBD1 or TRBD2 (5 bases each). Trimming took off 5 bases at V and 7 bases at J, with 8 bases between the two ends. Germline assignment: CDR1 MNHNS and CDR2 SASEGT. CDR3 length: 12 amino acids. CDR3 DNA sequence: TGTGCCAGCAGTTGGGGGAACGGGGAGCTGTTTTTT. Translation: CASSWGNGELFF.

The sample holds a few counts of this clonotype. CDR3 in DNA: TGCGCCAGCAGCTCGGTAGGGACAGCTATCTCTACGAGGCAGTACTTC. Translation: CASSSVGTAISTRQYF. The V call is TRBV5-1, the J call TRBJ2-7, with 7 positions matching TRBD1. The ends lost 3 bases at V and 9 bases at J; junction bases unmatched: 18. The CDR3 has 16 residues. CDR1 is SGHRS, CDR2 YFSETQ, per germline.

This clonotype was found a few times. The chain uses TRBV6-1 and TRBJ1-1; TRBD1 is a possible D gene (6 bases). The CDR3 spans 13 residues. Germline values: CDR1 MNHNS, CDR2 SASEGT. V was clipped by 0 bases and J by 7 bases, with 9 bases between them. The CDR3 DNA is TGTGCCAGCAGTGAAGCGACAGGTGATGAAGCTTTCTTT. Protein product: CASSEATGDEAFF.

The table lists this clonotype with a few counts. The chain recombines TRBV30 with TRBJ2-7; weak D call: TRBD2 (6 bases). Looked up from germline, CDR1 is GTSNPN and CDR2 is SVGIG (reference sequence). V dropped 0 bases and J dropped 2 bases, with 11 bases sitting between them. This CDR3 has 14 residues. The CDR3 loop reads CAWSVRAGTYEQYF. The DNA of the CDR3 is TGTGCCTGGAGTGTACGGGCGGGGACCTACGAGCAGTACTTC.

This clonotype has more than one count but fewer than ten. The V and J genes are TRBV20-1 and TRBJ2-1; 7 nucleotides agree with TRBD2. Germline CDR1 reads DFQATT; CDR2 reads SNEGSKA (reference sequence). V shed 4 bases and J 3 bases; nucleotides not matched to a gene: 6. The CDR3 extends over 14 amino acids. In nucleotides, the CDR3 is TGCAGTGCTACCCGGGACTACGTCTACAATGAGCAGTTCTTC. Translating it yields CSATRDYVYNEQFF.

V gene TRBV7-3 combines with J gene TRBJ2-1, with 8 bases matching TRBD2. The CDR3 covers 14 residues. Germline values: CDR1 SGHTA, CDR2 FQGTGA. J was trimmed by 6 bases and V by 8 bases; bases with no gene match: 9. The CDR3: CASGPGGFRNEQFF. The CDR3 DNA reads TGTGCCAGCGGCCCGGGGGGGTTTCGCAATGAGCAGTTCTTC. The variable domain in full, with the rest retrieved from reference TRBV7-3 and TRBJ2-1, is GAGVSQTPSNKVTEKGKYVELRCDPISGHTALYWYRQSLGQGPEFLIYFQGTGAADDSGLPNDRFFAVRPEGSVSTLKIQRTERGDSAVYLCASGPGGFRNEQFFGPGTRLTVL.

V gene TRBV2 combines with J gene TRBJ2-3; 8 bases are shared with TRBD2. The CDR3 runs to 15 residues. In germline, CDR1 is SNHLY, CDR2 FYNNEI. The V and J ends lost 8 bases and 2 bases, in that order; junction bases with no gene match: 9. The CDR3, as DNA: TGTGCCAGCGTCTCGGGAGGGGCCACCACAGATACGCAGTATTTT. Protein sequence: CASVSGGATTDTQYF.

V usage is TRBV20-1 and J usage is TRBJ2-5, with D hard to call. Trimming removed 3 bases from V and 0 bases from J, with 23 bases in between. The CDR3 runs to 18 residues. In germline, CDR1 is DFQATT, CDR2 SNEGSKA (reference sequence). This chain's CDR3 is CSASQFARQASYQETQYF. Here the CDR3 DNA reads TGCAGTGCTAGTCAATTTGCCCGGCAAGCTTCGTACCAAGAGACCCAGTACTTC.

This clonotype was found a few times. The CDR3 DNA sequence: TGCAGTGCCATAGGGTCCGACTCCTACAATGAGCAGTTCTTC. This gives the protein CSAIGSDSYNEQFF. The rearrangement links TRBV20-1 to TRBJ2-1; D not resolved. V was shortened by 6 bases and J by 0 bases, with 12 bases between the two germline ends. The germline CDR1 and CDR2 sequences are DFQATT and SNEGSKA (reference sequence). This CDR3 has 14 residues.

V and J are TRBV12-3 or TRBV12-4 and TRBJ2-3; 7 positions match TRBD2. The V segment lost 1 base and the J segment 2 bases; nucleotides outside the gene matches: 3. This CDR3 comprises 15 residues. CDR3 in DNA: TGTGCCAGCAGTTTAGGCGGGAGTATCACAGATACGCAGTATTTT. It specifies CASSLGGSITDTQYF.

The chain has TRBV20-1 and TRBJ2-1; D call uncertain. V gave up 2 bases and J gave up 5 bases, with 10 bases separating them. The length of the CDR3 is 13 residues. The germline V gene encodes CDR1 DFQATT and CDR2 SNEGSKA (reference sequence). The CDR3 loop is CSARFVGNNEQFF. CDR3 nucleotides: TGCAGTGCTAGATTTGTGGGAAACAATGAGCAGTTCTTC.

The chain links TRBV12-3 or TRBV12-4 to TRBJ1-5, with D perhaps TRBD1 (6 bases). Trimming stripped 3 bases from V and 9 bases from J, with 15 bases between. This CDR3 region has 14 residues. The CDR3 is CASSFSGRGGPQHF. As DNA, the CDR3 is TGTGCCAGCAGTTTTAGCGGGAGGGGGGGGCCCCAGCATTTT.

V and J are TRBV5-1 and TRBJ2-2; D is ambiguous. Germline loops: CDR1 SGHRS, CDR2 YFSETQ. V was pared by 0 bases and J by 3 bases, with 9 bases between. The CDR3 consists of 15 residues. CDR3 sequence reads: CASSLGHVDTGELFF. As DNA, the CDR3 is TGCGCCAGCAGCTTGGGACACGTGGACACCGGGGAGCTGTTTTTT.

The V gene is TRBV20-1, the J gene TRBJ2-1; maybe TRBD2 (5 bases). Trimming left V 5 bases short and J 4 bases short, with 9 bases between. The CDR3 has 12 amino acids. In germline, CDR1 is DFQATT, CDR2 SNEGSKA (reference sequence). The CDR3 DNA reads TGCAGTGCTGCCAGCGGATACAATGAGCAGTTCTTC. Protein: CSAASGYNEQFF.

This clonotype appeared a few times. V is TRBV11-2 and J is TRBJ2-7; 7 positions match TRBD2. V shed 1 base and J 3 bases; nucleotides not matched to a gene: 6. CDR1 SGHAT and CDR2 FQNNGV come from the germline V gene. The CDR3 loop spans 15 amino acids. CDR3 nucleotides: TGTGCCAGCAGCTTAGGAACTAGCGTATTCTACGAGCAGTACTTC. It codes for CASSLGTSVFYEQYF. The whole variable domain, remainder taken from reference TRBV11-2 and TRBJ2-7, is EAGVAQSPRYKIIEKRQSVAFWCNPISGHATLYWYQQILGQGPKLLIQFQNNGVVDDSQLPKDRFSAERLKGVDSTLKIQPAKLEDSAVYLCASSLGTSVFYEQYFGPGTRLTVT.

This rearrangement joins TRBV28 to TRBJ1-2; 10 bases map to TRBD1. The CDR3 has 15 residues. V was clipped by 7 bases and J by 7 bases; unmatched bases: 12. The germline V gene has CDR1 MDHEN and CDR2 SYDVKM. The CDR3: CASTSPGQGRVGYTF. CDR3 nucleotides: TGTGCCAGCACCTCCCCGGGACAGGGGAGGGTTGGCTACACCTTC.

The rearrangement uses TRBV29-1 and TRBJ2-1; D tentatively fits TRBD1 or TRBD2 (5 bases each). V lost 3 bases, J lost 9 bases, and 15 bases lay in between. The germline CDR1 and CDR2 sequences are SQVTM and ANQGSEA. There are 13 residues in the CDR3. As DNA, the CDR3 is TGCAGCGTTGACAGGGACGCCTGGGGTGAGCAGTTCTTC. Its protein is CSVDRDAWGEQFF.

This clonotype appeared a few times. The V and J genes are TRBV20-1 and TRBJ2-5; TRBD1 matches 9 bases. J lost 3 bases, V lost 6 bases, and 2 bases had no gene match. The CDR3 is made up of 12 amino acids. The germline gives CDR1 DFQATT, CDR2 SNEGSKA (reference sequence). CDR3 sequence (DNA): TGCAGTGCCAGGGACAGGGAAGAGACCCAGTACTTC. Translating gives CSARDREETQYF.

The chain is built from TRBV20-1 and TRBJ2-1; TRBD2 matches 14 bases. The V segment lost 3 bases and the J segment 0 bases; nucleotides outside the gene matches: 4. CDR1 DFQATT and CDR2 SNEGSKA come from the germline V gene (reference sequence). CDR3 length: 17 amino acids. Written as DNA, the CDR3 is TGCAGTGCTAGGCCGGGACTAGCGGGAGTCTCCTACAATGAGCAGTTCTTC. Its protein is CSARPGLAGVSYNEQFF.

This CDR3 is CASSYPGLAAEQFF. DNA for the CDR3: TGTGCCAGCAGCTACCCGGGACTAGCGGCTGAGCAGTTCTTC. The rearrangement joins TRBV7-9 to TRBJ2-1; the match to TRBD2 covers 11 bases. Germline-derived CDR1 and CDR2 are SEHNR and FQNEAQ (reference sequence). The CDR3 sequence is 14 residues long. Trimming cost V 4 bases and J 9 bases; bases outside gene matches: 5.